Following are 22 T cell receptor beta chains from one sample sequenced in a study of spatial heterogeneity in lung cancer. The time point was: blood at routine non-recurrence follow-up after resection. Using its own MiXCR run on the 5' RACE reads, TCRdb lists one record per CDR3 protein. Of 55,000 to 75,000 distinct CDR3 sequences detected, about 8.2% appear once; the ten largest clones hold 1.9%. Sample: PBMCs, taken at follow-up. The receptors come from a female donor with early-stage non-small cell lung cancer.

This clonotype was observed many times. The rearrangement links TRBV28 to TRBJ2-3, with 10 bases that match TRBD2. The CDR3 contains 15 residues. Trimming at V came to 5 bases and at J to 2 bases, leaving 4 bases not matched to a gene. Germline V gene lookup returns CDR1 MDHEN and CDR2 SYDVKM. CDR3 DNA: TGTGCCAGCAGTAGGACTAGCGGATCCACAGATACGCAGTATTTT. Amino acid sequence: CASSRTSGSTDTQYF.

This clonotype was counted between two and nine times. The V and J genes are TRBV29-1 and TRBJ2-7, with TRBD2 matching over 7 bases. V shed 1 base and J 3 bases; nucleotides not matched to a gene: 9. This CDR3 comprises 15 residues. The germline V gene encodes CDR1 SQVTM and CDR2 ANQGSEA. DNA for the CDR3: TGCAGCGTTGAAGGGTTAGTAGCGGGTCACTACGAGCAGTACTTC. Protein sequence: CSVEGLVAGHYEQYF.

Worth noting for this clonotype: An end of the junction differs from the germline gene, which may be a read error. The chain couples TRBV7-2 to TRBJ2-7; possible D gene TRBD2, 6 bases. This CDR3 region has 14 residues. Germline loops: CDR1 SGHTA, CDR2 FQGNSA. The CDR3 region has the DNA TGTGCCAACAGCCCCCGTGCGGGGCTCTACGAGCAGTACTTC. Protein: CANSPRAGLYEQYF.

The rearrangement joins TRBV20-1 to TRBJ2-3; perhaps TRBD2 as D (5 bases). This CDR3 contains 13 residues. Trimming shortened V by 6 bases and J by 4 bases, and 14 bases separated the two germline ends. Per the germline V gene, CDR1 is DFQATT and CDR2 is SNEGSKA (reference sequence). The DNA for the CDR3 is TGCAGTGCCTCAAAGGGAGTATCAGATACGCAGTATTTT. It translates to CSASKGVSDTQYF.

This clonotype has at least ten counts. The V and J genes are TRBV12-3 or TRBV12-4 and TRBJ2-2; 9 bases fit TRBD1. V was clipped by 6 bases and J by 1 base; unmatched bases: 6. The CDR3 spans 16 residues. For the CDR3, the DNA is TGTGCCAGCAGCCGGGGACAGGGTTTGAACACCGGGGAGCTGTTTTTT. It yields the protein CASSRGQGLNTGELFF.

This clonotype was seen only a few times. J is TRBJ1-1 and V is TRBV12-3 or TRBV12-4; D is undetermined. Trimming left V 6 bases short and J 6 bases short, with 5 bases between. This CDR3 is built from 10 residues. Here the CDR3 reads CASRGPEAFF. CDR3 bases: TGTGCCAGCAGGGGTCCTGAAGCTTTCTTT.

This clonotype was seen a handful of times. V is TRBV2 and J is TRBJ2-7; TRBD1 is a possible D gene (6 bases). Trimming pared 5 bases from V and 2 bases from J, leaving 7 bases between. From germline, CDR1 is SNHLY and CDR2 FYNNEI. This CDR3 contains 12 residues. This CDR3 reads CASSRQAYEQYF. Here the CDR3 DNA reads TGTGCCAGCAGTCGACAGGCCTACGAGCAGTACTTC.

This clonotype was observed many times. The chain joins TRBV6-6 to TRBJ1-1, with 8 bases matching TRBD1. CDR1 and CDR2 (germline): MNHNY, SVGAGI (reference sequence). The V gene end was trimmed by 1 base and the J gene end by 4 bases; junction bases not matched to a gene: 8. CDR3 size: 16 residues. Here the CDR3 reads CASSYFWDRRGTEAFF. The CDR3 nucleotides are TGTGCCAGCAGTTACTTTTGGGACAGGCGGGGCACTGAAGCTTTCTTT.

There are many counts of this clonotype. The rearrangement joins TRBV14 to TRBJ2-2; D not resolved. Trimming removed 4 bases from V and 3 bases from J, with 3 bases in between. Germline V gives CDR1 SGHDN, CDR2 FVKESK. This CDR3 is built from 12 residues. The CDR3: CASSRHTGELFF. The CDR3 DNA is TGTGCCAGCAGCCGGCACACCGGGGAGCTGTTTTTT.

The table lists this clonotype with a few counts. This chain links TRBV19 with TRBJ2-1, with D possibly being TRBD1 or TRBD2 (5 bases each). This CDR3 region has 13 residues. The germline V and J ends were trimmed by 5 bases and 1 base, with 6 bases remaining between them. Germline V gene lookup returns CDR1 LNHDA and CDR2 SQIVND (reference sequence). The CDR3 loop reads CASSWGSYNEQFF. The CDR3 DNA follows: TGTGCCAGTAGTTGGGGGTCCTACAATGAGCAGTTCTTC.

The table lists this clonotype with many counts. This chain joins TRBV28 and TRBJ2-3; 10 bases fit TRBD2. Germline V CDR1 and CDR2: MDHEN, SYDVKM. There are 15 residues in the CDR3. V shed 7 bases and J 4 bases; nucleotides not matched to a gene: 8. CDR3 residues: CASMEALAGADTQYF. CDR3 nucleotide sequence: TGTGCCAGCATGGAAGCTCTAGCGGGAGCAGATACGCAGTATTTT. Based on the CDR3 plus reference TRBV28 and TRBJ2-3, the full variable domain is DVKVTQSSRYLVKRTGEKVFLECVQDMDHENMFWYRQDPGLGLRLIYFSYDVKMKEKGDIPEGYSVSREKKERFSLILESASTNQTSMYLCASMEALAGADTQYFGPGTRLTVL.

The rearrangement joins TRBV2 to TRBJ2-2, with a tentative D call TRBD2 (5 bases). This CDR3 spans 12 amino acids. The V gene's germline CDR1 is SNHLY and CDR2 FYNNEI. Trimming pared 11 bases from V and 6 bases from J, leaving 13 bases between. The CDR3 DNA is TGTGCCGGTCGGGAAGTAGCCGGGGAGCTGTTTTTT. Amino acids: CAGREVAGELFF.

In this sample, this clonotype turned up many times. The V and J genes are TRBV5-1 and TRBJ2-3; D gene ambiguous. Germline V gene data show CDR1 as SGHRS and CDR2 as YFSETQ. Trimming cost V 2 bases and J 8 bases, with 15 bases left between them. CDR3 length equals 14 residues. The CDR3 DNA follows: TGCGCCAGCAGCTTACAAAGAGACATCGGTACGCAGTATTTT. This encodes CASSLQRDIGTQYF. Looking up the rest from reference TRBV5-1 and TRBJ2-3 gives the full variable domain: KAGVTQTPRYLIKTRGQQVTLSCSPISGHRSVSWYQQTPGQGLQFLFEYFSETQRNKGNFPGRFSGRQFSNSRSEMNVSTLELGDSALYLCASSLQRDIGTQYFGPGTRLTVL.

This clonotype has a count of ten or more. This chain connects TRBV18 to TRBJ2-1, with D possibly matching TRBD1 (6 bases). From germline, CDR1 is KGHSH and CDR2 LQKENI. V was trimmed by 3 bases and J by 10 bases, leaving 13 bases between them. The CDR3 loop spans 13 amino acids. Here the CDR3 DNA reads TGTGCCAGCTCACCCAGCAGGGGATCCGAGCAGTTCTTC. As protein: CASSPSRGSEQFF.

This clonotype came up many times. The chain employs TRBV6-2 or TRBV6-3 and TRBJ1-1, with D unresolved. The CDR3 spans 11 residues. V was trimmed by 5 bases and J by 3 bases, leaving 4 bases between them. Germline V gene data show CDR1 as MNHEY and CDR2 as SVGEGT. CDR3 residues: CASSRDTEAFF. The CDR3 region has the DNA TGTGCCAGCAGTCGGGACACTGAAGCTTTCTTT.

This clonotype was detected ten times or more. The chain combines TRBV5-1 with TRBJ1-3; possible D gene TRBD1, 5 bases. Trimming took 0 bases from V and 9 from J, leaving 10 bases between them. The CDR3 totals 13 residues. CDR1 is SGHRS and CDR2 is YFSETQ in the germline V gene. The CDR3: CASSLEGRTTIYF. In nucleotides, the CDR3 is TGCGCCAGCAGCTTGGAGGGGAGGACCACCATATATTTT.

The CDR3 spells CASSRVGEKLFF. The CDR3 DNA sequence: TGTGCCAGCAGCCGGGTAGGGGAAAAACTGTTTTTT. The gene calls are TRBV7-8 and TRBJ1-4; D gene uncertain. The germline CDR1 and CDR2 sequences are SGHVS and FQNEAQ. V was cut by 5 bases and J by 8 bases, with 9 bases left in between. CDR3 size: 12 residues.

This clonotype was counted many times. The rearrangement uses TRBV20-1 and TRBJ1-5, with D unclear. This CDR3 is 13 amino acids long. Germline CDR1 is DFQATT and CDR2 is SNEGSKA (reference sequence). The V and J ends lost 3 bases and 1 base respectively, with 7 bases between them. The CDR3 sequence is CSASPLSNQPQHF. Here the CDR3 DNA reads TGCAGTGCTAGTCCCTTGAGCAATCAGCCCCAGCATTTT.

The table lists this clonotype with many counts. This chain joins TRBV3-1 and TRBJ2-2; 8 bases align to TRBD1. The CDR3 extends over 16 amino acids. V lost 5 bases, J lost 5 bases, and 10 bases stayed unmatched. Germline CDR1 reads LGHDT; CDR2 reads YNNKEL (reference sequence). As DNA, the CDR3 is TGTGCCAGCAGCAGACGACAGGGGATAAAAACCGGGGAGCTGTTTTTT. Its translation is CASSRRQGIKTGELFF.

This clonotype was counted only a few times. This sequence joins TRBV7-3 and TRBJ2-7; 7 bases map to TRBD2. V shed 0 bases and J 1 base; nucleotides not matched to a gene: 9. CDR3 size: 17 residues. Germline CDR1 SGHTA, CDR2 FQGTGA. The CDR3 is CASSLTPLSGESYEQYF. As DNA, the CDR3 is TGTGCCAGCAGCTTAACCCCCCTCAGCGGGGAGTCCTACGAGCAGTACTTC.

This clonotype has a handful of counts. The chain uses TRBV7-2 and TRBJ2-3, with no clear D. The CDR3 has 13 residues. Per the germline V gene, CDR1 is SGHTA and CDR2 is FQGNSA. Trimming took off 3 bases at V and 6 bases at J, with 10 bases between the two ends. CDR3 loop: CASSLARIDTQYF. The CDR3 region has the DNA TGTGCCAGCAGCTTGGCCAGAATTGATACGCAGTATTTT. The whole variable domain, filled in from reference TRBV7-2 and TRBJ2-3, reads GAGVSQSPSNKVTEKGKDVELRCDPISGHTALYWYRQSLGQGLEFLIYFQGNSAPDKSGLPSDRFSAERTGGSVSTLTIQRTQQEDSAVYLCASSLARIDTQYFGPGTRLTVL.

This clonotype was seen repeatedly, ten times or more. The chain combines TRBV10-3 with TRBJ2-5, with a weak D call TRBD1 (6 bases). CDR3 length: 13 amino acids. Between the trimmed V and J ends, which lost 5 bases and 0 bases, there was a span of 7 bases. Germline V gene data show CDR1 as ENHRY and CDR2 as SYGVKD. The CDR3 reads CAISRTDQETQYF. CDR3 coding DNA: TGTGCCATCAGTAGGACAGACCAAGAGACCCAGTACTTC.